This T cell receptor beta chain was retrieved from a study of blood T cell repertoires in COVID-19. Study as a whole: Samples representing acute and convalescent COVID-19 were sourced from the United States, Italy and Spain. T cells, B-cell-depleted T cells, or PBMCs provided the cDNA or gDNA that served as material.

Original handling: The authors estimated nucleated cell counts from reference gene primer amplification. TCRdb keeps only in-frame clones here, not all; method: immunoSEQ multiplex PCR. The V and J calls and the clone size are those of that table, but D and trimming were determined from the DNA. This table holds 75,000 to 100,000 clones, approximately 87% found once. CDR3 size: 13 residues. V shed 3 bases and J shed 1 base, with 9 bases lying between them. The V gene's germline CDR1 is DFQATT and CDR2 SNEGSKA (reference sequence). Sequenced sample: peripheral blood. The receptor was isolated from a human donor in a cohort sampled during active COVID-19. The chain is built from TRBV20-1 and TRBJ1-1; D might be TRBD1 (6 bases). Here the CDR3 reads CSASYRANTEAFF. The CDR3 nucleotides are TGCAGTGCTAGTTACAGGGCGAACACTGAAGCTTTCTTT.